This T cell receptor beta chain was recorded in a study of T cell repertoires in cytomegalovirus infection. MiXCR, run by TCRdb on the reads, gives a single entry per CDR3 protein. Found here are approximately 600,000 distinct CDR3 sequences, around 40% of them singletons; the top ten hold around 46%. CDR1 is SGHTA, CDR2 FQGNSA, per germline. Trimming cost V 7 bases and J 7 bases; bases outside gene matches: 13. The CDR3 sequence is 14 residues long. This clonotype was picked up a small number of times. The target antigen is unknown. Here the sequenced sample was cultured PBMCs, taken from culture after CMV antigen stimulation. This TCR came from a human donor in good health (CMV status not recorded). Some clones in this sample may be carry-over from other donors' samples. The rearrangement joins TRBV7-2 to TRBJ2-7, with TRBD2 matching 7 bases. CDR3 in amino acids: CASTPVAGAGEQYF. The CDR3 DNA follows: TGTGCCAGCACCCCCGTGGCGGGAGCTGGTGAGCAGTACTTC.